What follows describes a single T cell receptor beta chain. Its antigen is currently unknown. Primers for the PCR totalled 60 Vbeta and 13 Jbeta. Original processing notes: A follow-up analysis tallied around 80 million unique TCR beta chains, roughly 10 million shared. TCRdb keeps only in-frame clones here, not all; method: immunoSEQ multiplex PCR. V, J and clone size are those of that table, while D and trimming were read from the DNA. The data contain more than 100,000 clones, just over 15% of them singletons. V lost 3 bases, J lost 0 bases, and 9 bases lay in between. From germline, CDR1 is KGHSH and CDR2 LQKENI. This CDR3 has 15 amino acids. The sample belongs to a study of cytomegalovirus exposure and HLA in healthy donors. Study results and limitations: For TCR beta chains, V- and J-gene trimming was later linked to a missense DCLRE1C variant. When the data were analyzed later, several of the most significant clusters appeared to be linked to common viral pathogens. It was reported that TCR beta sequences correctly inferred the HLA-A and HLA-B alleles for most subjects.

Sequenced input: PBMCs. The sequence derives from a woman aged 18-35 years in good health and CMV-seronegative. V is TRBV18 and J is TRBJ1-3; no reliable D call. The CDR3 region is CASSPSRSSGNTIYF. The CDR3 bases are TGTGCCAGCTCACCGTCAAGGAGCTCTGGAAACACCATATATTTT.